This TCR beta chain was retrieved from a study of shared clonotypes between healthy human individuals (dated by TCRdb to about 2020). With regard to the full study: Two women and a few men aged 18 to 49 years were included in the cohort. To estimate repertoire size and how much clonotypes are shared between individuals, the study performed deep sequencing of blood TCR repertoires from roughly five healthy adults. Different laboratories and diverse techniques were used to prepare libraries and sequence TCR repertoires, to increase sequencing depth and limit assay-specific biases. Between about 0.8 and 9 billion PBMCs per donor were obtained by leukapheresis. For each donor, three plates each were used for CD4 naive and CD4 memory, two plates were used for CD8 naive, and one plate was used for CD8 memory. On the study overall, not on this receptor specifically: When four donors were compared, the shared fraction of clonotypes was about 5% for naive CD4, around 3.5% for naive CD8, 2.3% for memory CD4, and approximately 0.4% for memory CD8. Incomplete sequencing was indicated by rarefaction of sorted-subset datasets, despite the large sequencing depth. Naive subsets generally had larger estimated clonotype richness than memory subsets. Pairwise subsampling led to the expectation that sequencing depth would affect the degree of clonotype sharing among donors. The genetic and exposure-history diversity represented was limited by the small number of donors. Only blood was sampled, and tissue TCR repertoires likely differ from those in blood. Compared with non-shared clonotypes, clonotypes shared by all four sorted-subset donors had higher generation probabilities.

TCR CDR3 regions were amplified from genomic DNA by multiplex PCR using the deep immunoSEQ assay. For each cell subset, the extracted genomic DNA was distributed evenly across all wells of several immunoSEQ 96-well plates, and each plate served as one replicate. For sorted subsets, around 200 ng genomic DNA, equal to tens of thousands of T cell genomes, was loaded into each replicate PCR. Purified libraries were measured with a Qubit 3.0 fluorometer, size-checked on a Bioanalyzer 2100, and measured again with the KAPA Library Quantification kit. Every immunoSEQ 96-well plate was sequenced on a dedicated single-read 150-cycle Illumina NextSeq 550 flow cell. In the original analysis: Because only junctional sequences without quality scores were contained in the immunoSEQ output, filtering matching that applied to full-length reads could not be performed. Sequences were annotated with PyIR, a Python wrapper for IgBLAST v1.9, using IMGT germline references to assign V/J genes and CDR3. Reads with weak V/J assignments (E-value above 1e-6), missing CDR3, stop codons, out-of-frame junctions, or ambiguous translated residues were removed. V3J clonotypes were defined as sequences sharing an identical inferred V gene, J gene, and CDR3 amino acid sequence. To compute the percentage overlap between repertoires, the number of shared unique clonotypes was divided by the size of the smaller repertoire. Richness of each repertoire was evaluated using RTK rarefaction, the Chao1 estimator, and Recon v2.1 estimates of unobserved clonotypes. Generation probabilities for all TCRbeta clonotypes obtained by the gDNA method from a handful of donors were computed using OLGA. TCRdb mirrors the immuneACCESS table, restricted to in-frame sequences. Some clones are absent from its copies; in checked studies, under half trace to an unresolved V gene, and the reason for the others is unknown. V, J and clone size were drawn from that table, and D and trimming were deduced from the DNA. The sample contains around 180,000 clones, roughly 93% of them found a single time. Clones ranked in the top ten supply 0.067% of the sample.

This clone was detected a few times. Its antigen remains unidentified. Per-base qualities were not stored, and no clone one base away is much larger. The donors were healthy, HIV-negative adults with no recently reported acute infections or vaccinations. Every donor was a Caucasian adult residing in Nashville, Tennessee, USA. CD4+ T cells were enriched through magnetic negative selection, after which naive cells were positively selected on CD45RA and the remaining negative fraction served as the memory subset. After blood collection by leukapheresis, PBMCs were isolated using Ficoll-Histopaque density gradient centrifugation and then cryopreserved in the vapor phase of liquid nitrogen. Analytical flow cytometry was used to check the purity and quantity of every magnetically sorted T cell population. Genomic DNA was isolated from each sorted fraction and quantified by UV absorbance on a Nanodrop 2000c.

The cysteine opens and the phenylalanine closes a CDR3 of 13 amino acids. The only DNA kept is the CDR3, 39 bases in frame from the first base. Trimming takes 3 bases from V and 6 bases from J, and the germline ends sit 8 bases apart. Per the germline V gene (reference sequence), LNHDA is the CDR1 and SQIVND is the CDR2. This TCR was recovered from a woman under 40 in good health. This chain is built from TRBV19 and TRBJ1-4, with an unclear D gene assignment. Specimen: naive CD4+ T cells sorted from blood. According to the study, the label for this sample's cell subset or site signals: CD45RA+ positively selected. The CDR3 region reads CASSMSLHEKLFF. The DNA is TGTGCCAGTAGTATGTCCCTGCATGAAAAACTGTTTTTT.